This T cell receptor (beta chain) originates from a study of blood T cell repertoires in COVID-19. Background on the study: Both acute and convalescent COVID-19 samples were obtained from the United States, Italy and Spain. T cells, B-cell-depleted T cells, or PBMCs supplied cDNA or gDNA.

Enrolled during active infection, Seattle patients were then followed longitudinally. Study processing details: Estimated nucleated cell counts came from reference gene primer amplification. This table comes from immunoSEQ multiplex PCR, and its TCRdb copy is limited to in-frame clones, with some not included. For V, J and clone size, that table is used; D and trimming come from the DNA. The table lists a few hundred thousand clones, around 89% of them singletons, with about 2.1% in the top ten. The sample comprised peripheral blood. The receptor comes from an older woman with COVID-19, enrolled during active disease.

This CDR3 is CASQDRPTPQYEQYF. The DNA of the CDR3 is TGTGCCAGCCAAGACAGGCCCACACCCCAATACGAGCAGTACTTC. The chain has TRBV6-6 and TRBJ2-7, with D possibly matching TRBD1 (6 bases). The CDR3 length is 15 residues. Trimming left V 8 bases short and J 4 bases short, with 21 bases between. CDR1 MNHNY and CDR2 SVGAGI come from the germline V gene (reference sequence).